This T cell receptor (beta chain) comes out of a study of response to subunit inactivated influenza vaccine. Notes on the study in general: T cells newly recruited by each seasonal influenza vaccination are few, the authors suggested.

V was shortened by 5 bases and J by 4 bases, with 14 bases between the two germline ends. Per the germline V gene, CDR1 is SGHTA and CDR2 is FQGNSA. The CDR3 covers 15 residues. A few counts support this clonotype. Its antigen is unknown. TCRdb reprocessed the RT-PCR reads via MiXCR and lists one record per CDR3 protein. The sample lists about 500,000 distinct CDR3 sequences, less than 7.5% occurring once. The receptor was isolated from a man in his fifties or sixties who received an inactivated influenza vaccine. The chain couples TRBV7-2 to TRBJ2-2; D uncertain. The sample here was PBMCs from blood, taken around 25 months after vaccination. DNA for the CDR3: TGTGCCAGCAGCCATCGACACGTACTCACCGGGGAGCTGTTTTTT. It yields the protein CASSHRHVLTGELFF.